This TCR beta chain was found in a study of CD8+CD57+ T cells in acquired aplastic anemia. For the study at large: Across the sorted CD4+ and CD8+ cells, DNA amounts averaged roughly 3.5 ug.

Per germline, CDR1 SGHNT and CDR2 YYREEE (reference sequence). V gave up 4 bases and J gave up 6 bases, with 16 bases separating them. This CDR3 spans 15 amino acids. The template used for profiling TCR beta VDJ and CDR3 was genomic DNA. From the reads, TCRdb called clonotypes with MiXCR, one entry per CDR3 protein. Here the sample spans some 210,000 distinct CDR3 sequences, approximately 57% being singletons. This TCR came from a human donor in good health. The source material was sorted CD4+, CD8+, or CD8+CD57+ T cells (not recorded which) from PBMCs. V and J are TRBV5-4 and TRBJ2-2, with D perhaps given as TRBD1 or TRBD2 (5 bases each). CDR3 region: CASSQGVWGSGELFF. CDR3 bases: TGTGCCAGCAGCCAGGGAGTATGGGGATCCGGGGAGCTGTTTTTT.